The sequence of this T cell receptor beta chain was determined in a study of human T cells and chemical hapten exposure. Findings and limits, study-wide: Alopecia affected the donors, so their immune response may differ from healthy people's.

A word on this clonotype: Its antigen is unidentified.

The CDR3 runs to 15 residues. V lost 4 bases to trimming and J lost 0 bases, with 10 bases between them. Germline V gene lookup returns CDR1 LNHDA and CDR2 SQIVND (reference sequence). Library construction involved attaching unique molecular identifiers to individual cDNA molecules, which allowed quantitative, reproducible TCR counting. In the original processing: The number of TCRs in each sample had a median of roughly 100,000 and spanned about 20,000 to 690,600. TCRdb reprocessed the RACE reads via MiXCR and lists one record per CDR3 protein. TCRdb, not the authors, supplied the V and J calls. The sample has 60,000 to 70,000 distinct CDR3 sequences; approximately 11% are singletons. The time point is: pre-sensitization, week 0. Noted treatment: therapeutic diphenylcyclopropenone sensitization with weekly scalp DPC. Total RNA was isolated from unfractionated whole blood.

The TCR was taken from a woman in her fifties or sixties with alopecia areata. Some clones in this sample may be carry-over from other donors' samples. The sample consisted of whole blood, taken in connection with sensitization to the hapten diphenylcyclopropenone (DPC). The chain has TRBV19 and TRBJ2-1; TRBD2 is a possible D gene (5 bases). Here the CDR3 DNA reads TGTGCCAGTAGTAAACCTGGGAGCTCCTACAATGAGCAGTTCTTC. Residues: CASSKPGSSYNEQFF. Full variable domain (missing parts from reference TRBV19 and TRBJ2-1): DGGITQSPKYLFRKEGQNVTLSCEQNLNHDAMYWYRQDPGQGLRLIYYSQIVNDFQKGDIAEGYSVSREKKESFPLTVTSAQKNPTAFYLCASSKPGSSYNEQFFGPGTRLTVL.